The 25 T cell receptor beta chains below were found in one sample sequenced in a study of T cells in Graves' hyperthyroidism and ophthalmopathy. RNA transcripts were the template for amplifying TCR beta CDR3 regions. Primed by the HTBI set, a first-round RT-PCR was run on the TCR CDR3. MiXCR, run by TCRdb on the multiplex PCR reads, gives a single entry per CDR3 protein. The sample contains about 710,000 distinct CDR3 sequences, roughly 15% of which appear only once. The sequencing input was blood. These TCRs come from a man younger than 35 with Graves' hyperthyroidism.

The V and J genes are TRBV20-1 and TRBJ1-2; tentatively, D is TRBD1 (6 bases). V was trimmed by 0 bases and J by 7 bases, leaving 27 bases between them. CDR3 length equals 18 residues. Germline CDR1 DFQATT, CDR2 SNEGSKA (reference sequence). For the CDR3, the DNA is TGCAGTGCTAGAGATCGGGGCAGGGGAGGCATTCCAAGCGGTGGCTACACCTTC. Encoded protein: CSARDRGRGGIPSGGYTF.

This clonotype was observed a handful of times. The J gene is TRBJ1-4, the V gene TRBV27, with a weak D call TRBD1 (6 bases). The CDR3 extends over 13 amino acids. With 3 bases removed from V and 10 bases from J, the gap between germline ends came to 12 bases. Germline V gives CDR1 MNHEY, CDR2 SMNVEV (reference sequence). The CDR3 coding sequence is TGTGCCAGCAGTTTGGGGGCCGGCGGAAAACTGTTTTTT. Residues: CASSLGAGGKLFF.

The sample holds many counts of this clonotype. CDR3 in DNA: TGTGCCAGCAGTTTATGGGGGGGATCCTACGAGCAGTACTTC. Translated, it gives CASSLWGGSYEQYF. The chain employs TRBV28 and TRBJ2-7; D is possibly TRBD2 (6 bases). The CDR3 totals 14 residues. In germline, CDR1 is MDHEN, CDR2 SYDVKM. V was shortened by 0 bases and J by 1 base, with 7 bases between the two germline ends.

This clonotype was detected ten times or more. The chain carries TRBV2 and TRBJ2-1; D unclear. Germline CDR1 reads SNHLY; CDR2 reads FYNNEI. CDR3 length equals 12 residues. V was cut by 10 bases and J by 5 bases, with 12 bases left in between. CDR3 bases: TGTGCCACCAAAGGGTGGAACAATGAGCAGTTCTTC. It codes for CATKGWNNEQFF.

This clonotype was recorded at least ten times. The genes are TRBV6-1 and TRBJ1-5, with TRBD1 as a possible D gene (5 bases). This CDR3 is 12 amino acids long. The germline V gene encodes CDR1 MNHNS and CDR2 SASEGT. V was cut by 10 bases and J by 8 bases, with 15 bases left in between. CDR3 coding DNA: TGTGCCACCGGGACGTCCGGGAAGCCCCAGCATTTT. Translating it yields CATGTSGKPQHF.

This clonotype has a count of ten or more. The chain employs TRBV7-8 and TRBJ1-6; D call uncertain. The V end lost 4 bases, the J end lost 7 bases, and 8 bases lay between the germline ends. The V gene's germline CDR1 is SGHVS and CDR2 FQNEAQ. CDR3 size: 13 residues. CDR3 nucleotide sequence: TGTGCCAGCAGCTCCAACGACAATTCACCCCTCCACTTT. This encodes CASSSNDNSPLHF.

In nucleotides, the CDR3 is TGCAGCGTTGATCTGGCAGGGACCCCCCTTGACTATGGCTACACCTTC. This encodes CSVDLAGTPLDYGYTF. The gene calls are TRBV29-1 and TRBJ1-2; TRBD1 is a possible D gene (5 bases). The CDR3 runs to 16 residues. V was cut by 3 bases and J by 3 bases, with 20 bases left in between. Germline CDR1 and CDR2: SQVTM and ANQGSEA. The variable domain in full, completed from reference TRBV29-1 and TRBJ1-2, reads SAVISQKPSRDICQRGTSLTIQCQVDSQVTMMFWYRQQPGQSLTLIATANQGSEATYESGFVIDKFPISRPNLTFSTLTVSNMSPEDSSIYLCSVDLAGTPLDYGYTFGSGTRLTVV.

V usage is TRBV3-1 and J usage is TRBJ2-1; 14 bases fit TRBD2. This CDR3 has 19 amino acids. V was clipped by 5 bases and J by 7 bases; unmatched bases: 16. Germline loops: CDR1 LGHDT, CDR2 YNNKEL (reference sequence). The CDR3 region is CASSSEKGTSGSRLNEQFF. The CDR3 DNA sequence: TGTGCCAGCAGCTCAGAAAAAGGGACTAGCGGGAGTCGTTTGAATGAGCAGTTCTTC.

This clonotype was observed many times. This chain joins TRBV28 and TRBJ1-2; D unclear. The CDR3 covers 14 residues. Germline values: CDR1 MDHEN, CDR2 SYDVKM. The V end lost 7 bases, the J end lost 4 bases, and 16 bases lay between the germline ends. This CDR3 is CASTLSTQVYGYTF. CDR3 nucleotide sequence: TGTGCCAGCACCCTATCTACGCAGGTCTATGGCTACACCTTC.

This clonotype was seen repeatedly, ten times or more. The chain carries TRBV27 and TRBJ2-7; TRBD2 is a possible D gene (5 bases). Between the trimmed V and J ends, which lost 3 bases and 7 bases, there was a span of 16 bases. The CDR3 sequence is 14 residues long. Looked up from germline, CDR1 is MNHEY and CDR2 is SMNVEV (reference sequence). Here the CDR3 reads CASSFVAGSGEQYF. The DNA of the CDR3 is TGTGCCAGCAGTTTCGTGGCGGGTTCCGGAGAGCAGTACTTC.

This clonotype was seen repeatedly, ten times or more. The CDR3 here is CASSGIYGEQFF. In nucleotides, the CDR3 is TGTGCCAGCAGTGGGATATATGGAGAGCAGTTCTTC. The chain is built from TRBV28 and TRBJ2-1; D is ambiguous. There are 12 residues in the CDR3. CDR1 is MDHEN, CDR2 SYDVKM, per germline. Trimming took 5 bases from V and 10 from J, leaving 12 bases between them.

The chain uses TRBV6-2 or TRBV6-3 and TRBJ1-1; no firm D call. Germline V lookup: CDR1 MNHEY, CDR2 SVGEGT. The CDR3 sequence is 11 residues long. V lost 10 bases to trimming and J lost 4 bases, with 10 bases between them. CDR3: CAIHRGTEAFF. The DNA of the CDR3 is TGTGCCATCCACCGGGGCACTGAAGCTTTCTTT.

CDR3: CASSQHPGKTDTQYF. The CDR3 region has the DNA TGTGCCAGCAGCCAACACCCGGGGAAGACAGATACGCAGTATTTT. The chain links TRBV13 to TRBJ2-3; tentatively, D is TRBD2 (5 bases). The V end lost 5 bases, the J end lost 3 bases, and 15 bases lay between the germline ends. The CDR3 sequence is 15 residues long. CDR1 is PRHDT and CDR2 is FYEKMQ in the germline V gene (reference sequence).

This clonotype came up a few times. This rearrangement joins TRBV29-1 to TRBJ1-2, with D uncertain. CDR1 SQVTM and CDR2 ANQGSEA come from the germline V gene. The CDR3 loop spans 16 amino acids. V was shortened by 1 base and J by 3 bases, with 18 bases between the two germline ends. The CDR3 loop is CSVEAPQTGGYYGYTF. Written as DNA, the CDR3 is TGCAGCGTTGAAGCTCCCCAAACGGGAGGATACTATGGCTACACCTTC.

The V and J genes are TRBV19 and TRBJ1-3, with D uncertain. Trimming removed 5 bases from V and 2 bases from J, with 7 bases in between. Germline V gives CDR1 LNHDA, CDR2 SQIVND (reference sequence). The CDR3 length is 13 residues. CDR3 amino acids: CASSPSTGNTIYF. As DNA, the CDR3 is TGTGCCAGTAGTCCCTCGACTGGAAACACCATATATTTT. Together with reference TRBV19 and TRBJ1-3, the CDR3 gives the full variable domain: DGGITQSPKYLFRKEGQNVTLSCEQNLNHDAMYWYRQDPGQGLRLIYYSQIVNDFQKGDIAEGYSVSREKKESFPLTVTSAQKNPTAFYLCASSPSTGNTIYFGEGSWLTVV.

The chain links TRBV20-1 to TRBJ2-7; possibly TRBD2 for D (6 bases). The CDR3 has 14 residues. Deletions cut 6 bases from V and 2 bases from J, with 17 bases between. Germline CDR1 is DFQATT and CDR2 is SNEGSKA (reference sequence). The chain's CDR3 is CSAPPGGGAYEQYF. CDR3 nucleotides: TGCAGTGCCCCGCCGGGTGGAGGGGCCTACGAGCAGTACTTC.

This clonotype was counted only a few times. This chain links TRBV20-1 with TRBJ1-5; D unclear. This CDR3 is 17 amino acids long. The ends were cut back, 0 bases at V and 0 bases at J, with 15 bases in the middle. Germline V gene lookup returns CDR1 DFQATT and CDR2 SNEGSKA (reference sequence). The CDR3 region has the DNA TGCAGTGCTAGAGATCGACTTAGGGAACATAGCAATCAGCCCCAGCATTTT. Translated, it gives CSARDRLREHSNQPQHF.

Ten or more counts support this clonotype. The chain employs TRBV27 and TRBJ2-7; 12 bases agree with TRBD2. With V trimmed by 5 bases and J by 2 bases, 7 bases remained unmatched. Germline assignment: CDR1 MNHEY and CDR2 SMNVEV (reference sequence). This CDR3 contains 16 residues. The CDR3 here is CASSPWTSGATYEQYF. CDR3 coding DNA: TGTGCCAGCAGTCCCTGGACTAGCGGGGCGACCTACGAGCAGTACTTC.

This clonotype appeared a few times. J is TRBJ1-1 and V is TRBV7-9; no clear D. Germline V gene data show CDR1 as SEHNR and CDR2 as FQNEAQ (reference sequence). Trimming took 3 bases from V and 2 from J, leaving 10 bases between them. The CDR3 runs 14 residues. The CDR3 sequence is CASSLISGNTEAFF. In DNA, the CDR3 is TGTGCCAGCAGCTTGATATCGGGTAACACTGAAGCTTTCTTT.

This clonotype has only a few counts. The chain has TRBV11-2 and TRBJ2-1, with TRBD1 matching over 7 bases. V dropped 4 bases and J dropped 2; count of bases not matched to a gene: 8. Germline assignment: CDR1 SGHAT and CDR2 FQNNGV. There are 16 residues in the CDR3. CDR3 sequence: CASSYVQGTPYNEQFF. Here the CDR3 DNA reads TGTGCCAGCAGCTACGTACAGGGGACCCCCTACAATGAGCAGTTCTTC.

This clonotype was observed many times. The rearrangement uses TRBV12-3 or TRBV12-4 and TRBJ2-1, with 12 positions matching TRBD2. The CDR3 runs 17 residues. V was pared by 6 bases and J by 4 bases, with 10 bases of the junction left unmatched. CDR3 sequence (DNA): TGTGCCAGCAGCTCTACCGGGACTAGCGGGCCATACAATGAGCAGTTCTTC. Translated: CASSSTGTSGPYNEQFF.

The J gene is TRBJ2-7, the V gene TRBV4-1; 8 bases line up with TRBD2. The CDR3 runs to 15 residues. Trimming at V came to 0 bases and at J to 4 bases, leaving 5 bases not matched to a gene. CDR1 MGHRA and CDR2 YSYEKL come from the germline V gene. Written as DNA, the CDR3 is TGCGCCAGCAGCCAAGACCCAGCGGGAGATTACGAGCAGTACTTC. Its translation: CASSQDPAGDYEQYF.

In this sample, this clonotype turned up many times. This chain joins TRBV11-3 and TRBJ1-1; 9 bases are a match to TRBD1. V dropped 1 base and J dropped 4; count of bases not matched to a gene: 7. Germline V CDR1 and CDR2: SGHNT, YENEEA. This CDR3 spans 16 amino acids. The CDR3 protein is CASSLAGTGQSTEAFF. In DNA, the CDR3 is TGTGCCAGCAGCTTAGCCGGGACAGGGCAATCCACTGAAGCTTTCTTT.

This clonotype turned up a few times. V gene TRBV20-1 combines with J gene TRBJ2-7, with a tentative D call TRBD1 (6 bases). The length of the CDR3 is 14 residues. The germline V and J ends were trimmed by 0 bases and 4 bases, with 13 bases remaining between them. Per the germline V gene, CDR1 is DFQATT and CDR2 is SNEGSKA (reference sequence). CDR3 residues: CSARDTARGYEQYF. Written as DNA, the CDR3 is TGCAGTGCTAGAGATACGGCCAGGGGATACGAGCAGTACTTC.

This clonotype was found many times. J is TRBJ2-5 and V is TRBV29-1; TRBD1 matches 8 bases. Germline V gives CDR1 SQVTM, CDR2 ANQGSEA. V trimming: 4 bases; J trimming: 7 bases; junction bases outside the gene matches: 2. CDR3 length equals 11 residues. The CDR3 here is CSVGTGRTQYF. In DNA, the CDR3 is TGCAGCGTTGGGACAGGGCGGACCCAGTACTTC. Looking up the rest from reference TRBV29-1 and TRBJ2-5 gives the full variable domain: SAVISQKPSRDICQRGTSLTIQCQVDSQVTMMFWYRQQPGQSLTLIATANQGSEATYESGFVIDKFPISRPNLTFSTLTVSNMSPEDSSIYLCSVGTGRTQYFGPGTRLLVL.